These 18 T cell receptor beta chains came from one sample sequenced in a study of beta chain features in type 1 diabetes. Expressed TCRB transcripts got sequenced, as all isolated RNA was reverse transcribed. Produced via immunoSEQ multiplex PCR; TCRdb's table is partial and in-frame only. The data hold about 370,000 clones, with 8.5% to 10% observed a single time. Antigens of these TCRs are unknown. Overall study results and limits: Among all four CD4+ subsets, Type 1 diabetes patients had TCRB CDR3s that were moderately but significantly shorter.

Source material: central memory CD4+ T cells from blood. The source of these receptors is a young man with type 1 diabetes.

This clone was detected only a few times. The CDR3 region has the DNA TGTGCCAGCAGTTATGTCGGACAGGGCTATGGCTACACCTTC. Translated, it gives CASSYVGQGYGYTF. The chain is built from TRBV6-5 and TRBJ1-2, with 8 positions matching TRBD1. J gave up 4 bases and V 3 bases, and 4 bases lay outside the gene matches. Germline-derived CDR1 and CDR2 are MNHEY and SVGAGI. This CDR3 has 14 amino acids.

This clone has a handful of counts. V is TRBV6-6 and J is TRBJ1-2, with D possibly being TRBD1 (6 bases). Deletions cut 5 bases from V and 8 bases from J, with 12 bases between. The germline V gene has CDR1 MNHNY and CDR2 SVGAGI (reference sequence). The CDR3 totals 12 residues. The CDR3 loop reads CASSDGTRGYTF. In DNA form, the CDR3 reads TGTGCCAGCAGTGATGGGACACGCGGCTACACCTTC.

This clone was found many times. The rearrangement uses TRBV15 and TRBJ1-3, with a weak D call TRBD1 (5 bases). The CDR3 runs to 16 residues. V lost 2 bases, J lost 4 bases, and 15 bases lay in between. Germline assignment: CDR1 LNHNV and CDR2 YYDKDF (reference sequence). The chain's CDR3 is CATSRKSAGEGNTIYF. CDR3 nucleotide sequence: TGTGCCACCAGCAGAAAATCGGCGGGGGAAGGAAACACCATATATTTT.

The rearrangement uses TRBV28 and TRBJ1-5, with 7 bases aligning to TRBD1. The CDR3 runs 15 residues. Germline CDR1 MDHEN, CDR2 SYDVKM. Unmatched junction bases numbered 9, after V lost 5 bases and J lost 5 bases. CDR3 residues: CASSTRGLGDQPQHF. CDR3 bases: TGTGCCAGCAGTACGAGGGGGCTAGGGGATCAGCCCCAGCATTTT.

Note on this clone: The sample has other DNA sequences that encode this CDR3 too. The chain links TRBV7-3 to TRBJ2-5; no firm D call. The CDR3 spans 12 residues. Germline CDR1 reads SGHTA; CDR2 reads FQGTGA. V was pared by 5 bases and J by 5 bases, with 9 bases between. This CDR3 reads CASSGDRETQYF. The CDR3 nucleotides read TGTGCCAGCAGCGGCGACCGGGAGACCCAGTACTTC.

This clone showed up just a few times. Other DNA sequences in the same sample also yield this CDR3. V gene TRBV9 combines with J gene TRBJ2-1, with 8 bases fitting TRBD1. Germline assignment: CDR1 SGDLS and CDR2 YYNGEE. The CDR3 consists of 15 residues. The V and J ends lost 0 bases and 5 bases, in that order; junction bases with no gene match: 4. DNA for the CDR3: TGTGCCAGCAGCGTAGCAGGGGGCTTCAACAATGAGCAGTTCTTC. Amino acids: CASSVAGGFNNEQFF.

Of note for this clone: One junction end does not reproduce the germline sequence, and a read error may be involved. The V call is TRBV5-6, the J call TRBJ2-4, with D possibly TRBD1 on 5 matching bases. The germline CDR1 and CDR2 sequences are SGHDT and YYEEEE. The CDR3 has 14 amino acids. The CDR3 bases are TGTGCCAGCAATCTAAGGGGATCCAAAAACATTCGGTACTTC. It specifies CASNLRGSKNIRYF.

This clone was observed a single time. The chain employs TRBV7-3 and TRBJ1-5; 8 nucleotides agree with TRBD1. The germline CDR1 and CDR2 sequences are SGHTA and FQGTGA. Germline trimming cut 6 bases from V and 0 bases from J; bases unmatched to any gene: 16. The length of the CDR3 is 19 residues. CDR3: CASRSDRTGKALSNQPQHF. DNA for the CDR3: TGTGCCAGCAGATCTGACCGGACAGGGAAGGCCCTTAGCAATCAGCCCCAGCATTTT.

The chain employs TRBV7-2 and TRBJ1-1, with D perhaps matching TRBD1 (5 bases). Germline V gene sequence: CDR1 SGHTA, CDR2 FQGNSA. Deletions cut 2 bases from V and 8 bases from J, with 15 bases between. The CDR3 has 14 amino acids. CDR3 amino acids: CASSLTPGFGEAFF. The CDR3 bases are TGTGCCAGCAGCTTAACCCCAGGGTTCGGGGAAGCTTTCTTT.

In its sample, this clone was seen many times. The chain recombines TRBV7-8 with TRBJ1-5, with D unclear. The CDR3 is made up of 13 amino acids. CDR1 SGHVS and CDR2 FQNEAQ come from the germline V gene. V was cut by 2 bases and J by 4 bases, with 6 bases left in between. The CDR3 is CASSLSGNQPQHF. As DNA, the CDR3 is TGTGCCAGCAGCTTATCGGGGAATCAGCCCCAGCATTTT.

This chain connects TRBV5-1 to TRBJ2-7, with TRBD1 matching 7 bases. From germline, CDR1 is SGHRS and CDR2 YFSETQ. CDR3 size: 15 residues. After removal of 4 bases from V and 1 base from J, the junction contained 8 bases not matched to a gene. The CDR3 spells CASSPRQGPSYEQYF. The CDR3 coding sequence is TGCGCCAGCAGCCCAAGACAGGGCCCTTCCTACGAGCAGTACTTC.

This clone was detected a few times. The rearrangement joins TRBV30 to TRBJ1-2; a possible D gene is TRBD1 (6 bases). Trimming removed 3 bases from V and 2 bases from J, with 13 bases in between. The germline V gene encodes CDR1 GTSNPN and CDR2 SVGIG (reference sequence). CDR3 size: 14 residues. In DNA form, the CDR3 reads TGTGCCTGGAGGTCACCAGGGGACAACTATGGCTACACCTTC. It encodes CAWRSPGDNYGYTF.

The gene calls are TRBV7-2 and TRBJ2-1, with D unresolved. V was clipped by 6 bases and J by 4 bases, with 16 bases between them. The CDR3 loop spans 15 amino acids. Germline V gene lookup returns CDR1 SGHTA and CDR2 FQGNSA. The CDR3, as DNA: TGTGCCAGCAGTCCCCGGTCTCACGAGTACAATGAGCAGTTCTTC. Its protein is CASSPRSHEYNEQFF.

Many counts were recorded for this clone. The chain has TRBV6-6 and TRBJ2-1, with TRBD1 matching over 7 bases. The CDR3 consists of 15 residues. The germline CDR1 and CDR2 sequences are MNHNY and SVGAGI (reference sequence). V dropped 0 bases and J dropped 7; count of bases not matched to a gene: 6. CDR3 coding DNA: TGTGCCAGCAGTTACTCTTCGACAGGGAATAATGAGCAGTTCTTC. This encodes CASSYSSTGNNEQFF.

This clone appeared a few times. V and J are TRBV7-2 and TRBJ2-7; D might be TRBD1 (6 bases). The CDR3 has 12 residues. Per germline, CDR1 SGHTA and CDR2 FQGNSA. Trimming took off 6 bases at V and 3 bases at J, with 9 bases between the two ends. The CDR3 DNA reads TGTGCCAGCAGTTCAGGGGACTACGAGCAGTACTTC. Protein product: CASSSGDYEQYF.

The chain carries TRBV13 and TRBJ1-5; D ambiguous. Between the trimmed V and J ends, which lost 6 bases and 6 bases, there was a span of 6 bases. Germline CDR1 is PRHDT and CDR2 is FYEKMQ (reference sequence). This CDR3 contains 11 residues. The CDR3 DNA is TGTGCCAGCAGTGGGAGTCAGCCCCAGCATTTT. Its protein is CASSGSQPQHF.

The V call is TRBV28, the J call TRBJ1-3; no reliable D call. V lost 5 bases, J lost 4 bases, and 18 bases lay in between. The length of the CDR3 is 16 residues. CDR1 is MDHEN and CDR2 is SYDVKM in the germline V gene. CDR3 sequence reads: CASSLTLGEDGNTIYF. The DNA for the CDR3 is TGTGCCAGCAGTCTTACCTTGGGAGAAGACGGAAACACCATATATTTT. The whole variable domain, remainder taken from reference TRBV28 and TRBJ1-3, is DVKVTQSSRYLVKRTGEKVFLECVQDMDHENMFWYRQDPGLGLRLIYFSYDVKMKEKGDIPEGYSVSREKKERFSLILESASTNQTSMYLCASSLTLGEDGNTIYFGEGSWLTVV.

The V gene is TRBV15, the J gene TRBJ2-7; possible D gene TRBD2, 7 bases. The CDR3 has 13 amino acids. V lost 0 bases and J 9 bases, leaving 12 bases between the germline ends. Germline V gene sequence: CDR1 LNHNV, CDR2 YYDKDF (reference sequence). CDR3 DNA sequence: TGTGCCACCAGCAGAGATCGAGGGGGGGCGCAGTACTTC. Its translation is CATSRDRGGAQYF.